The 4 T cell receptor beta chains given below trace back to one sample, sequenced in a study of blood T cell repertoires in COVID-19. Produced via immunoSEQ multiplex PCR; TCRdb's table is partial and in-frame only. The sample has tens of thousands of clones; approximately 81% are singletons. Sequenced: peripheral blood. These receptors were obtained from a woman in her sixties with acute or convalescent COVID-19.

The count of this clone is one. The J gene is TRBJ2-2, the V gene TRBV9; 9 nucleotides match TRBD1. There are 14 residues in the CDR3. Germline values: CDR1 SGDLS, CDR2 YYNGEE. With 4 bases clipped from V and 5 bases from J, the junction kept 3 bases outside the gene matches. The CDR3 reads CASSPTGGTGELFF. The CDR3 bases are TGTGCCAGCAGCCCGACAGGGGGGACCGGGGAGCTGTTTTTT.

To note about this clone: Germline is not matched at one junction end, which may reflect a read error. V and J are TRBV2 and TRBJ2-3, with TRBD2 as a possible D gene (6 bases). The germline CDR1 and CDR2 sequences are SNHLY and FYNNEI. The CDR3 is 8 amino acids. CDR3: CASSTSLF. CDR3 nucleotides: TGTGCCAGCAGTACTAGCCTCTTT.

The chain carries TRBV12-3 or TRBV12-4 and TRBJ1-2; D is ambiguous. This CDR3 contains 11 residues. The V end was cut by 2 bases, the J end by 14 bases, with 12 bases between. DNA of the CDR3: TGTGCCAGCAGTTTAACGGGGAGCAGTACCTTC. Protein product: CASSLTGSSTF.

This chain joins TRBV6-2 or TRBV6-3 and TRBJ2-5, with 14 bases that match TRBD2. Germline values: CDR1 MNHEY, CDR2 SVGEGT. V lost 2 bases and J lost 2; bases outside the gene matches: 7. There are 18 residues in the CDR3. The CDR3 coding sequence is TGTGCCAGCAGTTACCGCCCGACTAGCGGGGGGGGACAAGAGACCCAGTACTTC. Translation gives CASSYRPTSGGGQETQYF.